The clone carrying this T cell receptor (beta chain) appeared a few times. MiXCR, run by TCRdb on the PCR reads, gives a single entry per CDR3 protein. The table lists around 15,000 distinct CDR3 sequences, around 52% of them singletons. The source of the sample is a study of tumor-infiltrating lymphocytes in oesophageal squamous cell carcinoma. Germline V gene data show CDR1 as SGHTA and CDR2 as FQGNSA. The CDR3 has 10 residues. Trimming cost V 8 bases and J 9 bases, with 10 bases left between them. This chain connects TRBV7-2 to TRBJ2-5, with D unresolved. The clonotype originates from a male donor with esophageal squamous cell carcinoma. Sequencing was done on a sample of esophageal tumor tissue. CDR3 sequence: CASGPKAQYF. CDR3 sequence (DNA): TGTGCCAGCGGACCGAAGGCCCAGTACTTC.